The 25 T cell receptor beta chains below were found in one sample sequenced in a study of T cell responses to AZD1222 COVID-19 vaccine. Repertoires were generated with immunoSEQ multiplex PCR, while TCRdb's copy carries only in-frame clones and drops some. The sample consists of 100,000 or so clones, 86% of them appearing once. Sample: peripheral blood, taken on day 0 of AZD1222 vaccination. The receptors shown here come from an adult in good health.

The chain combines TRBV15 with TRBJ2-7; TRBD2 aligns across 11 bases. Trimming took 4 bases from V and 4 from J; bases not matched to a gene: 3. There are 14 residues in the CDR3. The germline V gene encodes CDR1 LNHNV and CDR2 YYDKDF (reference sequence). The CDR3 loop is CATSTRLAGYEQYF. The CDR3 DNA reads TGTGCCACCAGCACACGACTAGCGGGATACGAGCAGTACTTC.

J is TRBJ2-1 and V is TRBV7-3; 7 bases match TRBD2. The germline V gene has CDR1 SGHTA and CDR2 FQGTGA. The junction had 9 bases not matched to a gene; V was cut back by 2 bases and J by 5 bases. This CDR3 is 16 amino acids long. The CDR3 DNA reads TGTGCCAGCAGCTTAGTTTTGTCTAGCGGCCACAATGAGCAGTTCTTC. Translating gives CASSLVLSSGHNEQFF.

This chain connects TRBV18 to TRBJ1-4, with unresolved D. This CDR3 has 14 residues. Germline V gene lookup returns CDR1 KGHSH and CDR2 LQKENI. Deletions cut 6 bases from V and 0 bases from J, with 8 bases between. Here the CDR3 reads CASSPRPTNEKLFF. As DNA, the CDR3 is TGTGCCAGCTCCCCGCGTCCAACTAATGAAAAACTGTTTTTT.

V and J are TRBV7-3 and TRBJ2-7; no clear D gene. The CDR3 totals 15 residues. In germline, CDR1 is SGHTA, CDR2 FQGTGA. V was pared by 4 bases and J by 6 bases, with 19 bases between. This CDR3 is CASSSTSTGRSEQYF. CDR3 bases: TGTGCCAGCAGCTCCACATCGACCGGACGATCCGAGCAGTACTTC.

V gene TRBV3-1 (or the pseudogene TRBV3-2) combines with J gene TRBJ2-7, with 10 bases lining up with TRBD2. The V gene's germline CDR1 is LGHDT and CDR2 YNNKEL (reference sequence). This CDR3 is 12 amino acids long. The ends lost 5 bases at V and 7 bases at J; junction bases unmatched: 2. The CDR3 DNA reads TGTGCCAGCAGCAGGACTAGCGGAGAGCAGTACTTC. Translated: CASSRTSGEQYF.

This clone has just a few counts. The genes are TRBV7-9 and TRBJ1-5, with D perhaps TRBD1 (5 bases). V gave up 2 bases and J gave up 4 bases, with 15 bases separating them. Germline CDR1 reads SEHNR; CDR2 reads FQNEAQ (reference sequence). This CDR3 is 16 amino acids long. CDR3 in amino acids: CASSLSGTDLNQPQHF. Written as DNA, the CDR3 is TGTGCCAGCAGCTTATCCGGGACGGATTTGAATCAGCCCCAGCATTTT. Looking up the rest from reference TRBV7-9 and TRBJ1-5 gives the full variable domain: DTGVSQNPRHKITKRGQNVTFRCDPISEHNRLYWYRQTLGQGPEFLTYFQNEAQLEKSRLLSDRFSAERPKGSFSTLEIQRTEQGDSAMYLCASSLSGTDLNQPQHFGDGTRLSIL.

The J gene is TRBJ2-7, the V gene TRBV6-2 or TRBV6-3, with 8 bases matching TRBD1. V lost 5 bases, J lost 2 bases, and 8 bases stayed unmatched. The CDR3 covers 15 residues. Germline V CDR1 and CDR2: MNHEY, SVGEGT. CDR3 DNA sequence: TGTGCCAGCAGTCTACGACAGGGGCCTACCTACGAGCAGTACTTC. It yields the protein CASSLRQGPTYEQYF.

The CDR3 sequence: CASSQNPYEQFF. For the CDR3, the DNA is TGTGCCAGCAGCCAAAACCCCTATGAGCAGTTCTTC. The chain links TRBV14 to TRBJ2-1; D remains unclear. V gave up 2 bases and J gave up 8 bases, with 7 bases separating them. The V gene's germline CDR1 is SGHDN and CDR2 FVKESK. The CDR3 has 12 residues.

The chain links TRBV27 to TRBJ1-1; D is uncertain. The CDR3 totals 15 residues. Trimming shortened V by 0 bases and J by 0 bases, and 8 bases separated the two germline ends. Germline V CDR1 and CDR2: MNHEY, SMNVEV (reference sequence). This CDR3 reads CASSLSPRMNTEAFF. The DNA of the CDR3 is TGTGCCAGCAGTTTATCTCCCCGCATGAACACTGAAGCTTTCTTT.

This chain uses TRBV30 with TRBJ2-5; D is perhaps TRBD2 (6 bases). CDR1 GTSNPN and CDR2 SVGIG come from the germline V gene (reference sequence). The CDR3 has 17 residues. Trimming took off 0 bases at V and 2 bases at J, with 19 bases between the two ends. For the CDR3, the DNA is TGTGCCTGGAGTGTACAGCGAGGGCAGGGAGGTCAAGAGACCCAGTACTTC. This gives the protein CAWSVQRGQGGQETQYF.

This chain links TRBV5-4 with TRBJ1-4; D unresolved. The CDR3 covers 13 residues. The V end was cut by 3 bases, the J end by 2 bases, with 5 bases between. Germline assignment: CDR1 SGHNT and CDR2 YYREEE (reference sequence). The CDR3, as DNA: TGTGCCAGCAGCTCTCTGACTAATGAAAAACTGTTTTTT. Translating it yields CASSSLTNEKLFF.

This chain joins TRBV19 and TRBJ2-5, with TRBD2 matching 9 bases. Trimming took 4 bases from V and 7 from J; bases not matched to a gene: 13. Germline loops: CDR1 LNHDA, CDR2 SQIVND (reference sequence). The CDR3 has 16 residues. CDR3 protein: CASSTTRLAVPGTQYF. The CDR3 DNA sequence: TGTGCCAGTAGTACCACCAGACTAGCGGTTCCTGGGACCCAGTACTTC.

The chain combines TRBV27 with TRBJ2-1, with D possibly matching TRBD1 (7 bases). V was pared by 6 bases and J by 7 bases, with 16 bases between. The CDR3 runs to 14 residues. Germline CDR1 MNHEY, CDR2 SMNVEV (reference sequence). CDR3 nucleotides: TGTGCCAGCAGGGACCAGGGGGGTTGGAATGAGCAGTTCTTC. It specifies CASRDQGGWNEQFF.

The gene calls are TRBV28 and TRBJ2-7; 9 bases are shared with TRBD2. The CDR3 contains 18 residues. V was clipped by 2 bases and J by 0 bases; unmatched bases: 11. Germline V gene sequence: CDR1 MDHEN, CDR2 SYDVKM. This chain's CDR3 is CASSLPPPEREVSYEQYF. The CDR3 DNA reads TGTGCCAGCAGTTTACCTCCCCCGGAGCGGGAGGTCTCCTACGAGCAGTACTTC.

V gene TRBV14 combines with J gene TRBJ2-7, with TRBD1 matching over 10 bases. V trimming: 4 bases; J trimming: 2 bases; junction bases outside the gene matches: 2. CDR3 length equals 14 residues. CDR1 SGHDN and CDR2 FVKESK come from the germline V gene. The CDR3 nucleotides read TGTGCCAGCAGCCGGGACAGGGGCCCCTACGAGCAGTACTTC. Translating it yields CASSRDRGPYEQYF.

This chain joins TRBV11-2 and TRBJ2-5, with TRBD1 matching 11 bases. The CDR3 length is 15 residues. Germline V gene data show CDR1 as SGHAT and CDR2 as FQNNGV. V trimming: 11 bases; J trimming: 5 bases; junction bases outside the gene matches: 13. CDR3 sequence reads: CALQSGTGGTETQYF. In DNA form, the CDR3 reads TGTGCCCTGCAGTCCGGGACAGGGGGGACGGAGACCCAGTACTTC.

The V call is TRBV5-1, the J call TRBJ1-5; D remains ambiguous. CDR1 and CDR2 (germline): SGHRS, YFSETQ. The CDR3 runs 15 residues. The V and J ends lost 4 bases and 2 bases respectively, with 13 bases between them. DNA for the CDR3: TGCGCCAGCAGCCCCCTCGGGAGAGGCAATCAGCCCCAGCATTTT. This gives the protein CASSPLGRGNQPQHF.

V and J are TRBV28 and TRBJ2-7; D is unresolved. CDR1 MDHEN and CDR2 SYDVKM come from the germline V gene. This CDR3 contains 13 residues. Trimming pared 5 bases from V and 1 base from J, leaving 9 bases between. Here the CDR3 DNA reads TGTGCCAGCAGTACAGACATGTCCTACGAGCAGTACTTC. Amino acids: CASSTDMSYEQYF.

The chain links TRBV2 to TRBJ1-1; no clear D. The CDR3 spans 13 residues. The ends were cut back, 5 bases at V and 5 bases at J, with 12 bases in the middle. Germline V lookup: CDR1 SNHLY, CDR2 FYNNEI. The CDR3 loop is CASSTTTGTEAFF. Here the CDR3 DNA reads TGTGCCAGCAGTACTACTACGGGTACTGAAGCTTTCTTT.

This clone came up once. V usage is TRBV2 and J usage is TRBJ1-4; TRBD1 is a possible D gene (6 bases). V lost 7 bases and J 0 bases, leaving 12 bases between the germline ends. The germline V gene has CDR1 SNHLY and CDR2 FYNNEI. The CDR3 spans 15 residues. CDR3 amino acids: CASTSNRATNEKLFF. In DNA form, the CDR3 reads TGTGCCAGCACGTCCAACAGGGCAACTAATGAAAAACTGTTTTTT.

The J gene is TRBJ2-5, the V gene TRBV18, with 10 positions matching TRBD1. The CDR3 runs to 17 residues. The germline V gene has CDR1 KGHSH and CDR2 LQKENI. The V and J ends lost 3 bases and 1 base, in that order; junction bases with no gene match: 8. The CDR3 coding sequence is TGTGCCAGCTCACCTTATGGGACAGGGGCTTCCCAAGAGACCCAGTACTTC. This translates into CASSPYGTGASQETQYF.

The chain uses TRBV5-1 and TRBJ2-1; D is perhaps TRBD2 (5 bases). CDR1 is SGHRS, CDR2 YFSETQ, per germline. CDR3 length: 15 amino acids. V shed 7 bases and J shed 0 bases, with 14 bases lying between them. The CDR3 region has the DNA TGCGCCAGCGCTAGGGTTGAGGGCTCCTACAATGAGCAGTTCTTC. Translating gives CASARVEGSYNEQFF. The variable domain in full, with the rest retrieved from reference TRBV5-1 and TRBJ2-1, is KAGVTQTPRYLIKTRGQQVTLSCSPISGHRSVSWYQQTPGQGLQFLFEYFSETQRNKGNFPGRFSGRQFSNSRSEMNVSTLELGDSALYLCASARVEGSYNEQFFGPGTRLTVL.

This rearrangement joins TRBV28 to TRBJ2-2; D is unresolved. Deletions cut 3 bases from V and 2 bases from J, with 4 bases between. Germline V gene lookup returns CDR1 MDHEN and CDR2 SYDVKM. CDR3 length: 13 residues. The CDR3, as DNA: TGTGCCAGCAGTTTTCCCAACACCGGGGAGCTGTTTTTT. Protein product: CASSFPNTGELFF.

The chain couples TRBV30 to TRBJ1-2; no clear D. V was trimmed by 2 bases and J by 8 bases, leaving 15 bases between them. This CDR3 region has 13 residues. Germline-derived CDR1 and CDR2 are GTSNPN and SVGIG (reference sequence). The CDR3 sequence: CAWSPPQATGYTF. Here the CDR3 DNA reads TGTGCCTGGAGTCCCCCCCAGGCTACCGGCTACACCTTC.

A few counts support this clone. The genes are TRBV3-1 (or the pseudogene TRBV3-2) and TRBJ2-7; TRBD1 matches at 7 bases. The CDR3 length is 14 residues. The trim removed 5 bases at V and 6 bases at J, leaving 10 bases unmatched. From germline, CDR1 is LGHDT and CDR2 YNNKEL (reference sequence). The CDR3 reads CASSSGTVGIEQYF. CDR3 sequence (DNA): TGTGCCAGCAGCTCGGGGACAGTCGGTATCGAGCAGTACTTC.